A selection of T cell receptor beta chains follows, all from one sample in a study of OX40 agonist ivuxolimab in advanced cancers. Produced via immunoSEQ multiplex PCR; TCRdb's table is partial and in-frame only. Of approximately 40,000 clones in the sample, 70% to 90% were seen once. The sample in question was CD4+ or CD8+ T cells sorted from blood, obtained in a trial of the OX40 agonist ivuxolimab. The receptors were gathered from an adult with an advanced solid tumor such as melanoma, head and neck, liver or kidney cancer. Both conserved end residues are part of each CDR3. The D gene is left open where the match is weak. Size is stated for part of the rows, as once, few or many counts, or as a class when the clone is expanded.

CDR3aa: CASSVGGGRTSEQYF
CDR3nt: TGTGCCAGCAGCGTAGGGGGCGGGAGGACCTCCGAGCAGTACTTC
abundance: -
len: 15
v_gene: TRBV9
d_gene: TRBD2
j_gene: TRBJ2-7

CDR3aa: CASSVSGGEGNEQFF
CDR3nt: TGTGCCAGCAGCGTTAGCGGGGGGGAGGGTAATGAGCAGTTCTTC
abundance: -
len: 15
v_gene: TRBV9
d_gene: TRBD2
j_gene: TRBJ2-1

CDR3aa: CASSQAPTGTNTEAFF
CDR3nt: TGTGCCAGCAGCCAAGCACCAACAGGGACGAACACTGAAGCTTTCTTT
abundance: -
len: 16
v_gene: TRBV4-2
d_gene: -
j_gene: TRBJ1-1

CDR3aa: CASGNSGSTDTQYF
CDR3nt: TGTGCCAGCGGAAATAGCGGGAGCACAGATACGCAGTATTTT
abundance: -
len: 14
v_gene: TRBV7-3
d_gene: TRBD2
j_gene: TRBJ2-3

CDR3aa: CASSLGSIGSTEAFF
CDR3nt: TGTGCCAGCAGCTTAGGAAGCATCGGTAGCACTGAAGCTTTCTTT
abundance: -
len: 15
v_gene: TRBV11-1
d_gene: -
j_gene: TRBJ1-1

CDR3aa: CASSPRLNYGYTF
CDR3nt: TGTGCCAGTAGTCCCCGACTGAACTATGGCTACACCTTC
abundance: -
len: 13
v_gene: TRBV19
d_gene: -
j_gene: TRBJ1-2

CDR3aa: CASSPRGGQGGQPQHF
CDR3nt: TGTGCCAGCAGCCCCCGTGGAGGCCAGGGCGGTCAGCCCCAGCATTTT
abundance: -
len: 16
v_gene: TRBV11-2
d_gene: -
j_gene: TRBJ1-5

CDR3aa: CASSFVADPTYEQYF
CDR3nt: TGCGCCAGCAGCTTTGTGGCAGATCCAACCTACGAGCAGTACTTC
abundance: -
len: 15
v_gene: TRBV5-1
d_gene: -
j_gene: TRBJ2-7

CDR3aa: CASTKQGVNQPQHF
CDR3nt: TGTGCCAGCACCAAACAGGGGGTCAATCAGCCCCAGCATTTT
abundance: -
len: 14
v_gene: TRBV27
d_gene: TRBD1
j_gene: TRBJ1-5

CDR3aa: CASSQMETQRLNEQFF
CDR3nt: TGCGCCAGCAGCCAAATGGAGACTCAGAGGCTCAATGAGCAGTTCTTC
abundance: -
len: 16
v_gene: TRBV4-3
d_gene: -
j_gene: TRBJ2-1

CDR3aa: CASSLATGKDGYTF
CDR3nt: TGTGCCAGCAGTTTAGCCACAGGGAAGGACGGCTACACCTTC
abundance: -
len: 14
v_gene: TRBV6-6
d_gene: -
j_gene: TRBJ1-2

CDR3aa: CASSVGGHPGNEQFF
CDR3nt: TGTGCCAGCAGCGTAGGAGGGCACCCAGGCAATGAGCAGTTCTTC
abundance: -
len: 15
v_gene: TRBV9
d_gene: -
j_gene: TRBJ2-1

CDR3aa: CASGLVRGTDHEQFF
CDR3nt: TGTGCTAGTGGTTTGGTACGTGGGACAGACCATGAGCAGTTCTTC
abundance: medium-sized
len: 15
v_gene: TRBV12-5
d_gene: TRBD1
j_gene: TRBJ2-1

CDR3aa: CASSLQARNGYTF
CDR3nt: TGTGCCAGCAGCTTACAGGCTCGGAACGGCTACACCTTC
abundance: once
len: 13
v_gene: TRBV11-2
d_gene: -
j_gene: TRBJ1-2

CDR3aa: CASSIILAGENTDTQYF
CDR3nt: TGTGCCAGTAGTATTATTCTAGCGGGGGAAAACACAGATACGCAGTATTTT
abundance: -
len: 17
v_gene: TRBV19
d_gene: TRBD2
j_gene: TRBJ2-3

CDR3aa: CASSPPWGGKYEQYF
CDR3nt: TGTGCCAGCAGTCCCCCCTGGGGGGGCAAGTACGAGCAGTACTTC
abundance: -
len: 15
v_gene: TRBV9
d_gene: -
j_gene: TRBJ2-7

CDR3aa: CASRSPRDGGPPGGQNTEAFF
CDR3nt: TGTGCCAGCAGATCGCCCCGGGACGGAGGACCGCCGGGAGGGCAGAACACTGAAGCTTTCTTT
abundance: -
len: 21
v_gene: TRBV27
d_gene: -
j_gene: TRBJ1-1

CDR3aa: CASRPPAKNIQYF
CDR3nt: TGTGCCAGCAGACCCCCAGCCAAAAACATTCAGTACTTC
abundance: -
len: 13
v_gene: TRBV6-5
d_gene: -
j_gene: TRBJ2-4

CDR3aa: CASSLSTAFF
CDR3nt: TGTGCCAGCAGCTTGAGTACGGCTTTCTTT
abundance: -
len: 10
v_gene: TRBV11-2
d_gene: -
j_gene: TRBJ1-1

CDR3aa: CASSPRLDSYEQYF
CDR3nt: TGTGCCAGCAGTCCAAGGCTGGACAGCTACGAGCAGTACTTC
abundance: -
len: 14
v_gene: TRBV27
d_gene: -
j_gene: TRBJ2-7

CDR3aa: CASSVGGGSGNTIYF
CDR3nt: TGTGCCAGCAGCGTCGGCGGGGGCTCTGGAAACACCATATATTTT
abundance: -
len: 15
v_gene: TRBV9
d_gene: -
j_gene: TRBJ1-3

CDR3aa: CASSQVRGGLGTDTQYF
CDR3nt: TGCGCCAGCAGCCAAGTCAGAGGGGGACTTGGCACAGATACGCAGTATTTT
abundance: -
len: 17
v_gene: TRBV4-1
d_gene: -
j_gene: TRBJ2-3

CDR3aa: CASSLELVGSTDTQYF
CDR3nt: TGTGCCAGCAGCTTAGAGCTAGTTGGGAGCACAGATACGCAGTATTTT
abundance: -
len: 16
v_gene: TRBV7-9
d_gene: -
j_gene: TRBJ2-3

CDR3aa: CASSFLSRADTQYF
CDR3nt: TGTGCCAGCAGCTTCCTAAGTAGGGCAGATACGCAGTATTTT
abundance: -
len: 14
v_gene: TRBV5-6
d_gene: -
j_gene: TRBJ2-3

CDR3aa: CAIRKTGDVDEQYF
CDR3nt: TGTGCCATCAGGAAGACAGGGGACGTTGACGAGCAGTACTTC
abundance: medium-sized
len: 14
v_gene: TRBV10-3
d_gene: TRBD1
j_gene: TRBJ2-7

CDR3aa: CASSQVPRTPLTGELFF
CDR3nt: TGCGCCAGCAGCCAAGTCCCCAGGACCCCTCTCACCGGGGAGCTGTTTTTT
abundance: -
len: 17
v_gene: TRBV4-1
d_gene: -
j_gene: TRBJ2-2

CDR3aa: CASSIRQAENTEAFF
CDR3nt: TGTGCCAGTAGTATTCGACAGGCGGAGAACACTGAAGCTTTCTTT
abundance: -
len: 15
v_gene: TRBV19
d_gene: -
j_gene: TRBJ1-1

CDR3aa: CASSGVDEQFF
CDR3nt: TGTGCCAGCAGCGGGGTCGATGAGCAGTTCTTC
abundance: many
len: 11
v_gene: TRBV9
d_gene: -
j_gene: TRBJ2-1

CDR3aa: CASMGGLSYEQYF
CDR3nt: TGTGCCAGCATGGGAGGGCTCTCCTACGAGCAGTACTTC
abundance: -
len: 13
v_gene: TRBV27
d_gene: TRBD2
j_gene: TRBJ2-7

CDR3aa: CASSPTGSSYNEQFF
CDR3nt: TGTGCCAGCAGCCCTACAGGGAGCTCCTACAATGAGCAGTTCTTC
abundance: -
len: 15
v_gene: TRBV9
d_gene: -
j_gene: TRBJ2-1

CDR3aa: CAIGDRVNYGYTF
CDR3nt: TGTGCCATCGGGGACAGGGTTAACTATGGCTACACCTTC
abundance: -
len: 13
v_gene: TRBV10-3
d_gene: TRBD1
j_gene: TRBJ1-2